This T cell receptor beta chain was observed in a study of blood T cell repertoires in COVID-19. About the research overall: Material from acute and convalescent COVID-19 was sourced from the United States, Italy and Spain.

The CDR3 totals 13 residues. The germline V gene has CDR1 SGHAT and CDR2 FQNNGV. V was pared by 1 base and J by 12 bases, with 2 bases of the junction left unmatched. Original handling: Researchers report that nucleated cell counts were estimated from reference gene primer amplification. Sequencing was performed with immunoSEQ multiplex PCR; in TCRdb, only in-frame clones are kept and a portion is missing. That table supplies the V and J calls and clone size; D and trimming were determined from the DNA. The repertoire has approximately 99,000 clones, around 83% of them found once; the top ten carry roughly 13%. The sample holds a few counts of this clone.

The receptor was derived from a woman aged 55-75 years in a cohort sampled during active or convalescent COVID-19. Sequenced: peripheral blood. The V and J genes are TRBV11-2 and TRBJ1-6; 8 bases map to TRBD1. CDR3 bases: TGTGCCAGCAGCTTAGGGACAGGGAAACCCCTCCACTTT. Translation gives CASSLGTGKPLHF. Full variable domain (rest looked up from reference TRBV11-2 and TRBJ1-6): EAGVAQSPRYKIIEKRQSVAFWCNPISGHATLYWYQQILGQGPKLLIQFQNNGVVDDSQLPKDRFSAERLKGVDSTLKIQPAKLEDSAVYLCASSLGTGKPLHFGNGTRLTVT.